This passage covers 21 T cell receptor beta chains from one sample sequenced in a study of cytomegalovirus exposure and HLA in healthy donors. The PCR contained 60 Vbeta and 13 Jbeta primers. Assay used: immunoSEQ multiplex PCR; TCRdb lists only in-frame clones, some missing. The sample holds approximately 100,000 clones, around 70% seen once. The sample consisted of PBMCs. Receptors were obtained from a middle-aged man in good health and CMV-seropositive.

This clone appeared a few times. The DNA of the CDR3 is TGTGCCAGCAGCTCAGGACAGAGGGGCTACACCTTC. Translation gives CASSSGQRGYTF. The genes are TRBV11-2 and TRBJ1-2; tentative D call: TRBD1 (6 bases). Germline V lookup: CDR1 SGHAT, CDR2 FQNNGV. Trimming removed 4 bases from V and 8 bases from J, with 11 bases in between. There are 12 residues in the CDR3.

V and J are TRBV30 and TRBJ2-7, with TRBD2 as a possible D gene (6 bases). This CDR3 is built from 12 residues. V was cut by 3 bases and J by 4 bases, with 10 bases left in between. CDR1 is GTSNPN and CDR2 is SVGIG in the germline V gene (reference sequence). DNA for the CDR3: TGTGCCTGGAGCCGGGGGAGGTACGAGCAGTACGTC. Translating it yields CAWSRGRYEQYV.

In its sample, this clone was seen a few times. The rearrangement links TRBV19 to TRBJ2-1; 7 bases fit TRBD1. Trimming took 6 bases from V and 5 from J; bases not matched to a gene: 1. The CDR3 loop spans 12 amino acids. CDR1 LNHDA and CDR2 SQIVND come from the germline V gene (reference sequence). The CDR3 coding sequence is TGTGCCAGTAGCCAGGGGGACAATGAGCAGTTCTTC. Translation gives CASSQGDNEQFF.

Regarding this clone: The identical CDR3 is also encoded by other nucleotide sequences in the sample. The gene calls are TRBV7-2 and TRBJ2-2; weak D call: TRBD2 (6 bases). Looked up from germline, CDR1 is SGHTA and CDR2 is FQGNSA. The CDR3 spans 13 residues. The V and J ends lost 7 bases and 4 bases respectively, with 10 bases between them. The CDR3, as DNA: TGTGCCAGCACCAACGGGGGCACCGGGGAGCTGTTTTTT. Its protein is CASTNGGTGELFF.

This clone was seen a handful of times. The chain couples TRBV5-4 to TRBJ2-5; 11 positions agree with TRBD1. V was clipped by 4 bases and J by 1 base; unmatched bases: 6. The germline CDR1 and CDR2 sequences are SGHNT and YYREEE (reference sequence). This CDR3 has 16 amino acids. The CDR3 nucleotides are TGTGCCAGCAGCCCCGGGGGGACAGGGGGCCAAGAGACCCAGTACTTC. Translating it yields CASSPGGTGGQETQYF.

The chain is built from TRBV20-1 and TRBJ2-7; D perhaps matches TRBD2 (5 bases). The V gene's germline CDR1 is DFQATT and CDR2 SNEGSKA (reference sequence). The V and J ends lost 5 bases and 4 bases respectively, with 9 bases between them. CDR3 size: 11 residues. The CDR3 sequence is CSAREGYEQYF. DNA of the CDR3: TGCAGTGCTCGTGAGGGTTACGAGCAGTACTTC.

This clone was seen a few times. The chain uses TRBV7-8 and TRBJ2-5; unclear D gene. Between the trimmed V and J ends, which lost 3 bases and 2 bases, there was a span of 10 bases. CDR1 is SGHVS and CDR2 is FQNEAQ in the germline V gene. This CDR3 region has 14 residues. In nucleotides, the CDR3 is TGTGCCAGCAGCTTGAGAACTACGCAAGAGACCCAGTACTTC. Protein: CASSLRTTQETQYF. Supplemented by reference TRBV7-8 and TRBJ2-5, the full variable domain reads GAGVSQSPRYKVAKRGQDVALRCDPISGHVSLFWYQQALGQGPEFLTYFQNEAQLDKSGLPSDRFFAERPEGSVSTLKIQRTQQEDSAVYLCASSLRTTQETQYFGPGTRLLVL.

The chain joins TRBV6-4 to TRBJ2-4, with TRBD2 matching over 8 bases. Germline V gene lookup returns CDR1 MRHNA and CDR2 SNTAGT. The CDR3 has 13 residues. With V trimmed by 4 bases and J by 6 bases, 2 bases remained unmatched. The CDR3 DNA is TGTGCCAGCAGTGCAACTAGCGGAAACATTCAGTACTTC. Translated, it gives CASSATSGNIQYF.

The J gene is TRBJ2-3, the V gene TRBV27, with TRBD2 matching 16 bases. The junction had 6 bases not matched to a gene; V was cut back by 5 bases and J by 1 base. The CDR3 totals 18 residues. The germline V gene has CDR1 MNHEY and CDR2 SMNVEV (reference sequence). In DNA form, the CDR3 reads TGTGCCAGCAGTCCCGGGACTAGCGGGAGGGCCCGCACAGATACGCAGTATTTT. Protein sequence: CASSPGTSGRARTDTQYF.

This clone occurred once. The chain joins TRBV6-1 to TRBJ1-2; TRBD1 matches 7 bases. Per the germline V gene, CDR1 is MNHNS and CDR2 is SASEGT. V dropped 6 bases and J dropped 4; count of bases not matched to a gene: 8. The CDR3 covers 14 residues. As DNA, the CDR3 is TGTGCCAGCAGGGCCCCGGGACAGTCCTATGGCTACACCTTC. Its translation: CASRAPGQSYGYTF.

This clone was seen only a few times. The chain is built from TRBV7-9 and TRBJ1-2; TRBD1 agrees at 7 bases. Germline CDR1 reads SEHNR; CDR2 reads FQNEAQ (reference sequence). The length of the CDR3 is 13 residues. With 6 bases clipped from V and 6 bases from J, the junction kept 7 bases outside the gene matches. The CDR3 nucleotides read TGTGCCAGCAGTTTTCAGGGGGTTGATGGCTACACCTTC. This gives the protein CASSFQGVDGYTF.

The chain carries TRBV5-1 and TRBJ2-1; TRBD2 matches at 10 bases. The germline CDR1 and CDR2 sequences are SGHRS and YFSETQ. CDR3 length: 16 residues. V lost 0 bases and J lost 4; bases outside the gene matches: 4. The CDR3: CASSLDRTSGYNEQFF. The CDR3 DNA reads TGCGCCAGCAGCTTGGACCGGACTAGCGGTTACAATGAGCAGTTCTTC.

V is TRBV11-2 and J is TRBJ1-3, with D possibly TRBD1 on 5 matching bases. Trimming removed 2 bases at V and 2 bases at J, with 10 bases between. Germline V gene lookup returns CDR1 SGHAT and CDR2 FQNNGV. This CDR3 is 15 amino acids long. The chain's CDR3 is CASSLIRTTGNTIYF. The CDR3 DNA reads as TGTGCCAGCAGCTTAATTCGGACAACTGGAAACACCATATATTTT.

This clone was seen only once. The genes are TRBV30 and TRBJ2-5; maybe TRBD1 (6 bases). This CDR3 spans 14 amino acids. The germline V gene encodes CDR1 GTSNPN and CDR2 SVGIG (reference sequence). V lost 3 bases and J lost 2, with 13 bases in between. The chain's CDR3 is CAWSPGVRQETQYF. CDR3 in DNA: TGTGCCTGGAGCCCAGGGGTGAGACAAGAGACCCAGTACTTC.

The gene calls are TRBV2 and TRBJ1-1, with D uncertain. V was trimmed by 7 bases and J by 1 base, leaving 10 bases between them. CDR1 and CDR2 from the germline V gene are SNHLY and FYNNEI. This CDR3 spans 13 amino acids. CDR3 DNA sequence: TGTGCCAGCATACTTACCCCGAACACTGAAGCTTTCTTT. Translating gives CASILTPNTEAFF.

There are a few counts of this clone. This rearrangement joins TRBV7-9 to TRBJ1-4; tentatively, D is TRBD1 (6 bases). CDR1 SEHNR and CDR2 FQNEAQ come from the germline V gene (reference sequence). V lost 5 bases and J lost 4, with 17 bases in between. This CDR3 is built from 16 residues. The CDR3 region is CASSGGDRTFNEKLFF. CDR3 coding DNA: TGTGCCAGCAGCGGGGGCGACAGGACTTTTAATGAAAAACTGTTTTTT. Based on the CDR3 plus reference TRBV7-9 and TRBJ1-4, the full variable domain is DTGVSQNPRHKITKRGQNVTFRCDPISEHNRLYWYRQTLGQGPEFLTYFQNEAQLEKSRLLSDRFSAERPKGSFSTLEIQRTEQGDSAMYLCASSGGDRTFNEKLFFGSGTQLSVL.

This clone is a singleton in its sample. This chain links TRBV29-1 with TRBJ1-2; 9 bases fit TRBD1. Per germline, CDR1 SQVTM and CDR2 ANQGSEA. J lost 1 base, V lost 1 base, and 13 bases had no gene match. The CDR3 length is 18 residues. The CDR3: CSVEGVSDRGDRNYGYTF. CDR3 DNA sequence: TGCAGCGTTGAAGGGGTATCCGACAGGGGGGATCGTAACTATGGCTACACCTTC.

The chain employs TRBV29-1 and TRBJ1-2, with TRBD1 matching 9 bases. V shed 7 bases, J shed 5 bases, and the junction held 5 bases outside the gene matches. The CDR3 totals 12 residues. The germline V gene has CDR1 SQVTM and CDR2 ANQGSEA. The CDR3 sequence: CSGRTGVYGYTF. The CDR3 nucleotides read TGCAGCGGCCGGACAGGGGTATATGGCTACACCTTC.

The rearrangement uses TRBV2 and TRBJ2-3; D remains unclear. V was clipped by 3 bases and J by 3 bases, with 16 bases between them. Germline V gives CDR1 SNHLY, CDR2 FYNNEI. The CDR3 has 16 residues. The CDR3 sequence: CASSDVLSVSTDTQYF. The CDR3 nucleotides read TGTGCCAGCAGTGATGTGTTAAGCGTTTCGACAGATACGCAGTATTTT.

The CDR3 loop reads CASSKGQNNYGYTF. CDR3 bases: TGTGCCAGCAGTAAAGGACAGAATAACTATGGCTACACCTTC. The chain couples TRBV5-6 to TRBJ1-2; TRBD1 is a possible D gene (6 bases). CDR1 is SGHDT and CDR2 is YYEEEE in the germline V gene. The ends were cut back, 5 bases at V and 1 base at J, with 12 bases in the middle. The CDR3 runs to 14 residues.

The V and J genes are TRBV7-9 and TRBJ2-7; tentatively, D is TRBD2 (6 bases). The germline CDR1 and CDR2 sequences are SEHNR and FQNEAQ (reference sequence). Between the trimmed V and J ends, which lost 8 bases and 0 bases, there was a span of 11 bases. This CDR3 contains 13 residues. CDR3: CASGHGSSYEQYV. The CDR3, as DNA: TGTGCCAGCGGCCACGGGAGCTCCTACGAGCAGTACGTC.